The 9 T cell receptor beta chains below were found in one sample sequenced in a study of cytomegalovirus exposure and HLA in healthy donors. 60 Vbeta and 13 Jbeta primers were used in PCR. Sequencing used immunoSEQ multiplex PCR; TCRdb keeps in-frame clones, though not all of them. The sample includes fewer than 200,000 clones, 12% seen only once; the top ten take 7.8%. The sample taken for sequencing was PBMCs. The receptor set was obtained from a man aged 50-59 years in good health and CMV-seropositive.

This clone was seen only a few times. J is TRBJ1-1 and V is TRBV18, with D possibly TRBD1 on 6 matching bases. Germline CDR1 is KGHSH and CDR2 is LQKENI. The CDR3 has 15 amino acids. Trimming took off 3 bases at V and 7 bases at J, with 18 bases between the two ends. The CDR3 DNA reads as TGTGCCAGCTCACCGTCGGACAGCCTGAAGGGTGAAGCTTTCTTT. Translated, it gives CASSPSDSLKGEAFF.

With regard to this clone: Sequence at one end of the junction differs from germline and may be a read error. The chain joins TRBV6-1 to TRBJ2-1; TRBD2 agrees at 12 bases. Germline V CDR1 and CDR2: MNHNS, SASEGT. This CDR3 has 14 residues. CDR3 in DNA: TGTGCCAGCAGTATAAATCCTAGCGGGGGGGCCCAACTCTTC. It specifies CASSINPSGGAQLF.

This clone has more than one count but fewer than ten. This rearrangement joins TRBV11-2 to TRBJ2-7, with no clear D. Trimming stripped 0 bases from V and 6 bases from J, with 12 bases between. Germline V CDR1 and CDR2: SGHAT, FQNNGV. This CDR3 is built from 14 residues. The CDR3 sequence: CASSLDRGRSEQYF. Written as DNA, the CDR3 is TGTGCCAGCAGCTTAGATCGCGGCCGCTCCGAGCAGTACTTC.

The V and J genes are TRBV19 and TRBJ2-3, with 9 bases fitting TRBD1. Germline assignment: CDR1 LNHDA and CDR2 SQIVND (reference sequence). This CDR3 is built from 13 residues. V lost 7 bases to trimming and J lost 5 bases; unmatched junction nucleotides: 4. CDR3 residues: CASTTGGVDTQYF. The CDR3 DNA reads TGTGCCAGTACGACAGGGGGAGTAGATACGCAGTATTTT. The full variable domain, with the rest looked up from reference TRBV19 and TRBJ2-3, is DGGITQSPKYLFRKEGQNVTLSCEQNLNHDAMYWYRQDPGQGLRLIYYSQIVNDFQKGDIAEGYSVSREKKESFPLTVTSAQKNPTAFYLCASTTGGVDTQYFGPGTRLTVL.

The chain recombines TRBV6-6 with TRBJ1-5; D not resolved. This CDR3 has 12 amino acids. Germline CDR1 and CDR2: MNHNY and SVGAGI (reference sequence). Between the trimmed V and J ends, which lost 7 bases and 0 bases, there was a span of 4 bases. Here the CDR3 reads CASTSSNQPQHF. The DNA of the CDR3 is TGTGCCAGCACTAGTAGCAATCAGCCCCAGCATTTT.

The chain recombines TRBV4-2 with TRBJ1-1, with D possibly being TRBD1 (5 bases). The CDR3 totals 14 residues. V lost 4 bases and J lost 0, with 9 bases in between. The germline gives CDR1 LGHNA, CDR2 YNFKEQ. This CDR3 is CASSLQGLNTEAFF. The CDR3 region has the DNA TGTGCCAGCAGCCTCCAGGGCTTGAACACTGAAGCTTTCTTT.

The chain recombines TRBV11-1 with TRBJ2-7; tentative D call: TRBD1 (6 bases). This CDR3 spans 14 amino acids. Germline V gene lookup returns CDR1 SGHAT and CDR2 FQDESV (reference sequence). Trimming stripped 4 bases from V and 3 bases from J, with 13 bases between. This chain's CDR3 is CASSSTGQIYEQYF. CDR3 sequence (DNA): TGTGCCAGCAGCTCCACGGGACAAATCTACGAGCAGTACTTC.

This clone was seen a few times. This sequence joins TRBV6-1 and TRBJ1-5; the match to TRBD1 covers 9 bases. There are 14 residues in the CDR3. Germline V gene sequence: CDR1 MNHNS, CDR2 SASEGT. V lost 9 bases to trimming and J lost 4 bases; unmatched junction nucleotides: 7. CDR3 amino acids: CASQDRGGNQPQHF. The CDR3 DNA reads as TGTGCCAGTCAGGACAGGGGAGGAAATCAGCCCCAGCATTTT.

This clone was found a few times. V gene TRBV6-5 combines with J gene TRBJ2-3, with 9 bases lining up with TRBD2. From germline, CDR1 is MNHEY and CDR2 SVGAGI. The CDR3 extends over 13 amino acids. V dropped 6 bases and J dropped 6; count of bases not matched to a gene: 4. This chain's CDR3 is CASRGLARDTQYF. The DNA for the CDR3 is TGTGCCAGCAGGGGACTAGCCAGGGATACGCAGTATTTT.